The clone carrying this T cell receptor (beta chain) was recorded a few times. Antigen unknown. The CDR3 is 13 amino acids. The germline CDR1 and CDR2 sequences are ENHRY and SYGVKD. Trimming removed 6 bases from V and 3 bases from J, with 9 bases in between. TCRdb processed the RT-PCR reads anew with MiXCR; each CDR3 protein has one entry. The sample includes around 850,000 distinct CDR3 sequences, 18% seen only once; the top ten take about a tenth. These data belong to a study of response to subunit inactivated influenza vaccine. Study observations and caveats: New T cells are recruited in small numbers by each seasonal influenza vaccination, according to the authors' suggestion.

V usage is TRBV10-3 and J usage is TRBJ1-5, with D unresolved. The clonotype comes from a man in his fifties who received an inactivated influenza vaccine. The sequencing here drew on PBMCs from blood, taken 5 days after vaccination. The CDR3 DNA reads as TGTGCCATCAGGGAGGATCACAATCAGCCCCAGCATTTT. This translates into CAIREDHNQPQHF.